The rows below give T cell receptor beta chains drawn from one sample of a study of control samples from healthy donors and cancer patients. Clones were sequenced by immunoSEQ multiplex PCR, and TCRdb holds only the in-frame ones, with some missing. Here the sample spans around 49,000 clones, roughly 89% being singletons. Specimen: PBMCs. The source is a man between 35 and 55 years old with colorectal cancer. Both conserved end residues are part of each CDR3. D genes are given only for firm matches. Where a row states a size, it is once, few, many or the class of an expanded clone; other rows omit it.

D: -
V: TRBV19
J: TRBJ1-4
size: -
CDR3: CASSRRPTPNEKLFF
DNA: TGTGCCAGTAGCCGACGTCCGACCCCTAATGAAAAACTGTTTTTT

D: TRBD1
V: TRBV25-1
J: TRBJ1-2
size: -
CDR3: CASSGRTGLYGYTF
DNA: TGTGCCAGCAGTGGAAGGACAGGTCTTTATGGCTACACCTTC

D: -
V: TRBV5-6
J: TRBJ2-1
size: -
CDR3: CASSLLRANEQFF
DNA: TGTGCCAGCAGCTTGTTAAGAGCCAATGAGCAGTTCTTC

D: -
V: TRBV27
J: TRBJ1-2
size: -
CDR3: CASSLLSGGYGYTF
DNA: TGTGCCAGCAGTTTATTATCGGGGGGCTATGGCTACACCTTC

D: TRBD1
V: TRBV6-5
J: TRBJ2-3
size: -
CDR3: CASTTTGEADTQYF
DNA: TGTGCCAGCACCACGACAGGGGAGGCAGATACGCAGTATTTT

D: -
V: TRBV14
J: TRBJ2-7
size: -
CDR3: CASSQGVLEQYF
DNA: TGTGCCAGCAGCCAAGGGGTTCTCGAGCAGTACTTC

D: -
V: TRBV5-5
J: TRBJ1-1
size: -
CDR3: CASSLGGLRAFF
DNA: TGTGCCAGCAGCTTGGGGGGGTTGCGAGCTTTCTTT

D: -
V: TRBV7-8
J: TRBJ2-7
size: once
CDR3: CASSLVRYGGRTYEQYF
DNA: TGTGCCAGCAGCTTAGTCAGATATGGCGGTCGTACCTACGAGCAGTACTTC

D: TRBD2
V: TRBV9
J: TRBJ2-5
size: -
CDR3: CASSAGGGHSETQYF
DNA: TGTGCCAGCAGCGCCGGGGGGGGGCACTCAGAGACCCAGTACTTC

D: TRBD2
V: TRBV27
J: TRBJ2-2
size: -
CDR3: CASSLYSGMNTGELFF
DNA: TGTGCCAGCAGTTTATACAGCGGGATGAACACCGGGGAGCTGTTTTTT

D: -
V: TRBV19
J: TRBJ1-5
size: few
CDR3: CASSIGRGGGNQPQHF
DNA: TGTGCCAGTAGTATAGGTCGAGGGGGTGGCAATCAGCCCCAGCATTTT

D: -
V: TRBV3-1/TRBV3-2
J: TRBJ1-3
size: once
CDR3: CASSPPWQGNTIYF
DNA: TGTGCCAGCAGCCCCCCGTGGCAGGGAAACACCATATATTTT

D: TRBD1
V: TRBV28
J: TRBJ1-4
size: -
CDR3: CASSSGGLGKEKLFF
DNA: TGTGCCAGCAGTTCAGGGGGACTCGGGAAAGAAAAACTGTTTTTT

D: -
V: TRBV5-8
J: TRBJ2-7
size: -
CDR3: CASSRDTYEQYF
DNA: TGTGCCAGCAGCCGGGACACATACGAGCAGTACTTC

D: TRBD1
V: TRBV4-1
J: TRBJ2-3
size: once
CDR3: CASSYRGFTDTQYF
DNA: TGCGCCAGCAGTTACAGGGGATTCACAGATACGCAGTATTTT

D: -
V: TRBV27
J: TRBJ1-4
size: -
CDR3: CASSLQLGREKLFF
DNA: TGTGCCAGCAGTTTACAACTTGGGAGGGAAAAACTGTTTTTT

D: -
V: TRBV3-1/TRBV3-2
J: TRBJ2-1
size: -
CDR3: CASSQDKGGSYNEQFF
DNA: TGTGCCAGCAGCCAAGATAAGGGCGGCTCCTACAATGAGCAGTTCTTC

D: -
V: TRBV12-3/TRBV12-4
J: TRBJ2-3
size: -
CDR3: CASSFRQDTQYF
DNA: TGTGCCAGCAGTTTCCGGCAAGATACGCAGTATTTT

D: TRBD1
V: TRBV10-3
J: TRBJ1-1
size: -
CDR3: CAISRRTGNTEAFF
DNA: TGTGCCATCAGTAGAAGGACAGGGAACACTGAAGCTTTCTTT

D: -
V: TRBV7-9
J: TRBJ2-5
size: -
CDR3: CASSLTPGETQYF
DNA: TGTGCCAGCAGCTTGACACCGGGGGAGACCCAGTACTTC

D: -
V: TRBV19
J: TRBJ1-5
size: -
CDR3: CASNDRTNHQPQHF
DNA: TGTGCCAGTAACGACAGGACTAACCATCAGCCCCAGCATTTT

D: -
V: TRBV30
J: TRBJ2-2
size: -
CDR3: CAWSVVDRYFTGELFF
DNA: TGTGCCTGGAGTGTCGTTGACCGCTACTTCACCGGGGAGCTGTTTTTT

D: -
V: TRBV7-9
J: TRBJ1-6
size: few
CDR3: CASSPPQGRDNSPLHF
DNA: TGTGCCAGCAGCCCTCCACAGGGAAGAGACAATTCACCCCTCCACTTT

D: -
V: TRBV5-1
J: TRBJ2-1
size: -
CDR3: CASRSANEQFF
DNA: TGCGCCAGCAGGAGTGCCAATGAGCAGTTCTTC

D: -
V: TRBV30
J: TRBJ1-1
size: once
CDR3: CAWKVAMNTEAFF
DNA: TGTGCCTGGAAGGTAGCCATGAACACTGAAGCTTTCTTT

D: -
V: TRBV2
J: TRBJ2-3
size: few
CDR3: CARGDQGRTDTQYF
DNA: TGTGCCCGGGGAGACCAGGGGAGGACAGATACGCAGTATTTT

D: TRBD2
V: TRBV10-3
J: TRBJ2-1
size: -
CDR3: CAIGGTISGSNPYNEQFF
DNA: TGTGCCATAGGAGGGACTATTAGCGGGAGCAATCCCTACAATGAGCAGTTCTTC

D: -
V: TRBV18
J: TRBJ2-7
size: -
CDR3: CASSPDSPYEQYF
DNA: TGTGCCAGCTCACCAGACAGTCCCTACGAGCAGTACTTC

D: TRBD2
V: TRBV15
J: TRBJ2-1
size: -
CDR3: CATSRDGLAGLYNEQFF
DNA: TGTGCCACCAGCAGAGATGGGCTAGCGGGCCTCTACAATGAGCAGTTCTTC

D: -
V: TRBV28
J: TRBJ2-1
size: -
CDR3: CASSNFPGVGEQFF
DNA: TGTGCCAGCAGTAACTTCCCAGGGGTAGGGGAGCAGTTCTTC

D: -
V: TRBV19
J: TRBJ1-4
size: -
CDR3: CASSIDLWGRGTTNEKLFF
DNA: TGTGCCAGTAGTATAGATCTATGGGGCAGGGGAACAACTAATGAAAAACTGTTTTTT

D: -
V: TRBV19
J: TRBJ1-3
size: once
CDR3: CASTYGTPAGTIYF
DNA: TGTGCCAGTACCTACGGGACTCCGGCCGGAACCATATATTTT

D: -
V: TRBV7-3
J: TRBJ1-1
size: -
CDR3: CASSSQGSGTEAFF
DNA: TGTGCCAGCAGCTCTCAGGGGAGTGGCACTGAAGCTTTCTTT

D: -
V: TRBV30
J: TRBJ2-5
size: -
CDR3: CAWRFAGNQETQYF
DNA: TGTGCCTGGAGGTTTGCGGGCAACCAAGAGACCCAGTACTTC

D: -
V: TRBV4-1
J: TRBJ2-7
size: -
CDR3: CASSPPSLYEQYF
DNA: TGCGCCAGCAGCCCCCCTAGTCTCTACGAGCAGTACTTC

D: TRBD1
V: TRBV6-5
J: TRBJ1-4
size: -
CDR3: CASSPDRVGEKLFF
DNA: TGTGCCAGCAGTCCCGACAGGGTCGGGGAAAAACTGTTTTTT

D: TRBD1
V: TRBV6-5
J: TRBJ2-1
size: -
CDR3: CASSHRDRGEQFF
DNA: TGTGCCAGCAGTCACCGGGACAGGGGTGAGCAGTTCTTC

D: -
V: TRBV25-1
J: TRBJ2-7
size: -
CDR3: CASSPQGTEQYF
DNA: TGTGCCAGCAGTCCACAGGGAACCGAGCAGTACTTC

D: TRBD1
V: TRBV19
J: TRBJ1-5
size: -
CDR3: CASSITTGVNQPQHF
DNA: TGTGCCAGTAGTATAACGACAGGGGTCAATCAGCCCCAGCATTTT

D: -
V: TRBV3-1/TRBV3-2
J: TRBJ2-3
size: -
CDR3: CASSQGMDKGFTDTQYF
DNA: TGTGCCAGCAGCCAAGGGATGGACAAGGGCTTCACAGATACGCAGTATTTT

D: -
V: TRBV5-1
J: TRBJ1-2
size: -
CDR3: CASRLNSAYGYTF
DNA: TGCGCCAGCAGGTTGAACAGCGCCTATGGCTACACCTTC

D: TRBD2
V: TRBV24-1
J: TRBJ2-2
size: -
CDR3: CATSDFGSGRAEDTGELFF
DNA: TGTGCCACCAGTGATTTTGGTAGCGGGAGGGCTGAGGACACCGGGGAGCTGTTTTTT

D: TRBD1
V: TRBV5-1
J: TRBJ2-1
size: few
CDR3: CASSSGDRGMDEQFF
DNA: TGCGCCAGCAGCTCTGGGGACAGGGGGATGGATGAGCAGTTCTTC

D: -
V: TRBV4-1
J: TRBJ2-1
size: -
CDR3: CASSQPTLFSRDEQFF
DNA: TGCGCCAGCAGCCAGCCGACCCTATTTTCTAGGGATGAGCAGTTCTTC

D: -
V: TRBV4-1
J: TRBJ1-1
size: -
CDR3: CASSQEGSYSSEAFF
DNA: TGCGCCAGCAGCCAAGAGGGAAGTTATAGTAGTGAAGCTTTCTTT